One TCR beta chain is described in this entry. The CDR3 totals 15 residues. Germline V lookup: CDR1 SGHTA, CDR2 FQGTGA. Researchers prepared the TRB cDNA libraries using 5' RACE with UMI labels. With the 5' RACE reads reprocessed, TCRdb shows one record per CDR3 protein and no DNA. This listing includes approximately 88,000 distinct CDR3 sequences. The data were taken from a study of CXCR3-negative and CXCR3-positive naive CD8 T cells. The TCR originated in a human donor in good health. Some clones in this sample may be carry-over from other donors' samples. The sequencing input was naive CXCR3- CD8+ T cells from blood. The subset was: CD45RO-CCR7+CD27+CD95- naive CD8+ T cells lacking CXCR3 (TNR3-). The chain carries TRBV7-3 and TRBJ2-7. The CDR3 loop reads CASSSSPGGFYEQYF.